A selection of T cell receptor beta chains follows, all from one sample in a study of human T cells and chemical hapten exposure. TCRdb reprocessed the RACE reads with MiXCR, giving one entry per CDR3 protein. The profile covers 95,000 to 150,000 distinct CDR3 sequences, with roughly an eighth appearing a single time and 0.8% to 1% taken by the ten largest. Here the sequenced sample was whole blood, taken in connection with sensitization to the hapten diphenylcyclopropenone (DPC). The receptors were gathered from a man aged 18 to 29 with alopecia areata. Some clones in this sample may be carry-over from other donors' samples. Each CDR3 is given with its conserved first and last residue. Each record gives: V gene, J gene, clone size, D gene, CDR3 DNA, CDR3 protein. A D gene is named only where the DNA matches it firmly. For some rows the clone size is stated as once, few or many, or as a class when expanded; others skip it.

v_call: TRBV2
j_call: TRBJ2-3
clone_size: .
d_call: .
cdr3_nt: TGTGCCAGCAGTGAAGGTATCCGAATCAGGAAAGGAGATACGCAGTATTTT
cdr3_aa: CASSEGIRIRKGDTQYF

v_call: TRBV6-2/TRBV6-3
j_call: TRBJ1-2
clone_size: few
d_call: TRBD1
cdr3_nt: TGTGCCAGCACACGAACAGGGGATGCTACGTATGGCTACACCTTC
cdr3_aa: CASTRTGDATYGYTF

v_call: TRBV6-6
j_call: TRBJ2-3
clone_size: few
d_call: .
cdr3_nt: TGTGCCAGCAGTTACAGGGAAGGCACAGATACGCAGTATTTT
cdr3_aa: CASSYREGTDTQYF

v_call: TRBV28
j_call: TRBJ1-5
clone_size: .
d_call: TRBD1
cdr3_nt: TGTGCCAGCAGTTCGCAAGGGACAGGGGCACGTCAGCCCCAGCATTTT
cdr3_aa: CASSSQGTGARQPQHF

v_call: TRBV18
j_call: TRBJ1-5
clone_size: many
d_call: .
cdr3_nt: TGTGCCAGCTCACCACTTGCAGGGAGGAATCAGCCCCAGCATTTT
cdr3_aa: CASSPLAGRNQPQHF

v_call: TRBV6-5
j_call: TRBJ1-4
clone_size: .
d_call: .
cdr3_nt: TGTGCCAGCAGTTACTCGAATGGTATTGCAACTAATGAAAAACTGTTTTTT
cdr3_aa: CASSYSNGIATNEKLFF

v_call: TRBV29-1
j_call: TRBJ2-5
clone_size: few
d_call: .
cdr3_nt: TGCAGCGCAGACGGACAACGCCAAGAGACCCAGTACTTC
cdr3_aa: CSADGQRQETQYF

v_call: TRBV14
j_call: TRBJ2-3
clone_size: .
d_call: .
cdr3_nt: TGTGCCAGCAGCCAGAACCGAGAAGATACGCAGTATTTT
cdr3_aa: CASSQNREDTQYF

v_call: TRBV6-4
j_call: TRBJ1-5
clone_size: many
d_call: TRBD1
cdr3_nt: TGTGCCAGCAGTGACTCGAAGTTCCGGACAGGGACTTATCAGCCCCAGCATTTT
cdr3_aa: CASSDSKFRTGTYQPQHF

v_call: TRBV24-1
j_call: TRBJ2-2
clone_size: few
d_call: .
cdr3_nt: TGTGCCACCAGTGATCCCCGACAGAACACCGGGGAGCTGTTTTTT
cdr3_aa: CATSDPRQNTGELFF

v_call: TRBV7-3
j_call: TRBJ1-2
clone_size: few
d_call: .
cdr3_nt: TGTGCCAGCAGCTTAGCAGGGGAGGATGGCTACACCTTC
cdr3_aa: CASSLAGEDGYTF

v_call: TRBV2
j_call: TRBJ2-1
clone_size: .
d_call: .
cdr3_nt: TGTGCCAGCACTCGGGGACACCCGACCAGCAATGAGCAGTTCTTC
cdr3_aa: CASTRGHPTSNEQFF

v_call: TRBV20-1
j_call: TRBJ1-5
clone_size: .
d_call: .
cdr3_nt: TGCAGTGCTTCAACGGGGGTAGGCAATCAGCCCCAGCATTTT
cdr3_aa: CSASTGVGNQPQHF

v_call: TRBV2
j_call: TRBJ2-5
clone_size: once
d_call: .
cdr3_nt: TGTGCCAGCAGTAGGGGACCCCAAGAGACCCAGTACTTC
cdr3_aa: CASSRGPQETQYF

v_call: TRBV21-1
j_call: TRBJ2-3
clone_size: .
d_call: .
cdr3_nt: TGTGCCAGCAGCAAAGAGGAGGGGCGCGCAGATACGCAGTATTTT
cdr3_aa: CASSKEEGRADTQYF

v_call: TRBV3-1
j_call: TRBJ2-1
clone_size: few
d_call: .
cdr3_nt: TGTGCCAGCAGCCAAGATCGGGGCGGTCTGAGTTACAATGAGCAGTTCTTC
cdr3_aa: CASSQDRGGLSYNEQFF

v_call: TRBV28
j_call: TRBJ1-4
clone_size: few
d_call: TRBD1
cdr3_nt: TGTGCCAGCGGGACAGTAGCGGAAAAACTGTTTTTT
cdr3_aa: CASGTVAEKLFF

v_call: TRBV3-1
j_call: TRBJ2-3
clone_size: few
d_call: .
cdr3_nt: TGTGCCAGCAGTGGAGGGACAGTAGAGTATTTT
cdr3_aa: CASSGGTVEYF

v_call: TRBV5-4
j_call: TRBJ2-5
clone_size: many
d_call: .
cdr3_nt: TGTGCCAGCAGCTTGGGCAGGGGCTTTGAGACCCAGTACTTC
cdr3_aa: CASSLGRGFETQYF

v_call: TRBV28
j_call: TRBJ1-2
clone_size: many
d_call: .
cdr3_nt: TGTGCCAGCAGTAACAGGGCTAGTTCCTATGGCTACACCTTC
cdr3_aa: CASSNRASSYGYTF

v_call: TRBV3-1
j_call: TRBJ2-5
clone_size: few
d_call: .
cdr3_nt: TGTGCCAGCAGCCAGCCGCGGCAGGGGGGAGAGACCCAGTACTTC
cdr3_aa: CASSQPRQGGETQYF

v_call: TRBV25-1
j_call: TRBJ2-7
clone_size: .
d_call: .
cdr3_nt: TGTGCCAGCAGTGACGGGCAGGGGCTAACCTACGAGCAGTACTTC
cdr3_aa: CASSDGQGLTYEQYF

v_call: TRBV18
j_call: TRBJ1-6
clone_size: few
d_call: .
cdr3_nt: TGTGCCAGCTCACCGTACGGGAAAGATGGGAATTCACCCCTCCACTTT
cdr3_aa: CASSPYGKDGNSPLHF

v_call: TRBV7-9
j_call: TRBJ2-1
clone_size: .
d_call: .
cdr3_nt: TGTGCCAGCAGCTCAGCGGGCCAACAAATGAGGGGTAGCAATGAGCAGTTCTTC
cdr3_aa: CASSSAGQQMRGSNEQFF

v_call: TRBV5-4
j_call: TRBJ2-7
clone_size: .
d_call: TRBD1
cdr3_nt: TGTGCCAGCAGCTTTTCGGGACAGACGTACGAGCAGTACTTC
cdr3_aa: CASSFSGQTYEQYF

v_call: TRBV7-9
j_call: TRBJ2-6
clone_size: many
d_call: TRBD1
cdr3_nt: TGTGCCAGCAGCCCCGGGACAGGGCATTTTGGGGCCAACGTCCTGACTTTC
cdr3_aa: CASSPGTGHFGANVLTF